This TCR beta chain was recovered during a study of OX40 agonist ivuxolimab in advanced cancers. Study at large: The study treated patients with ivuxolimab, an agonistic anti-OX40 (CD134) antibody.

The data were produced by immunoSEQ multiplex PCR, yet TCRdb's version contains in-frame clones alone and is incomplete. Seen here are about 110,000 clones, around 93% observed once, and the top ten hold approximately 0.69%. The J segment lost 3 bases and the V segment lost 5 bases, leaving 9 bases of the junction unmatched. CDR1 is LNHDA, CDR2 SQIVND, per germline (reference sequence). This CDR3 comprises 15 residues. Patients were excluded for autoimmune disease history or systemic immunosuppression. Patients had blood sampled at baseline and again on cycle 4 day 1 and cycle 7 day 1. The receptor was derived from an adult with an advanced solid tumor such as melanoma, head and neck, liver or kidney cancer. The chain links TRBV19 to TRBJ2-7, with 8 bases lining up with TRBD1. Here the sequenced sample was CD4+ or CD8+ T cells sorted from blood, taken in a trial of the OX40 agonist ivuxolimab. The CDR3 here is CASSPADRGIYEQYF. DNA for the CDR3: TGTGCCAGTAGTCCTGCCGACAGGGGTATCTACGAGCAGTACTTC. The full variable domain, with the rest looked up from reference TRBV19 and TRBJ2-7, is DGGITQSPKYLFRKEGQNVTLSCEQNLNHDAMYWYRQDPGQGLRLIYYSQIVNDFQKGDIAEGYSVSREKKESFPLTVTSAQKNPTAFYLCASSPADRGIYEQYFGPGTRLTVT.